This T cell receptor (beta chain) was found in a study of T cells in Graves' hyperthyroidism and ophthalmopathy. TCR beta CDR3 sequences were amplified from RNA transcripts. Researchers ran a first-round RT-PCR on the TCR CDR3 using the HTBI primer set. TCRdb reprocessed the multiplex PCR reads with MiXCR, giving one entry per CDR3 protein. The sample has almost 600,000 distinct CDR3 sequences; around 42% are singletons. This clonotype was recorded a few times. Its antigen is unknown. The CDR3 has 14 residues. V lost 5 bases, J lost 6 bases, and 5 bases stayed unmatched. General study findings and limits: The model anticipated ophthalmopathy a median about 7.1 months pre-onset.

Patients counted as stable if ophthalmopathy did not develop within 18 months. With a duration under 2 months, the hyperthyroidism was newly diagnosed in patients aged 18 to 65. This TCR was sampled from a woman younger than 30 with Graves' hyperthyroidism. The chain uses TRBV12-3 or TRBV12-4 and TRBJ2-7, with 12 bases that match TRBD1. The sequenced sample was peripheral blood or thyroid tissue (not recorded which). CDR3 nucleotides: TGTGCCAGCAGTGTGGGGACAGGGGGCGCCGAGCAGTACTTC. This sequence encodes CASSVGTGGAEQYF.